Listed here are 22 T cell receptor beta chains from one sample, sequenced in a study of blood T cell repertoires in COVID-19. Sequenced by immunoSEQ multiplex PCR; TCRdb stores in-frame clones only, minus some. The repertoire holds under 300,000 clones, 83% seen once, with about 4.3% in the top ten. Sequences were obtained from peripheral blood. These receptors were obtained from a man aged 60-69 years who had recovered from COVID-19.

The chain joins TRBV2 to TRBJ2-5; TRBD2 aligns across 8 bases. Germline CDR1 reads SNHLY; CDR2 reads FYNNEI. There are 16 residues in the CDR3. V lost 6 bases, J lost 4 bases, and 13 bases stayed unmatched. The CDR3, as DNA: TGTGCCAGCAGCGCAGGAGCGGGAGACGTGGGAGAGACCCAGTACTTC. Amino acid sequence: CASSAGAGDVGETQYF.

This chain links TRBV5-6 with TRBJ2-7; 8 bases align to TRBD2. Per the germline V gene, CDR1 is SGHDT and CDR2 is YYEEEE. V lost 4 bases to trimming and J lost 4 bases; unmatched junction nucleotides: 13. The CDR3 is 16 residues long. CDR3 in amino acids: CASSPGGYFGPYEQYF. CDR3 bases: TGTGCCAGCAGCCCGGGGGGGTACTTCGGCCCATACGAGCAGTACTTC.

This clone appeared a few times. The chain carries TRBV3-1 (or the pseudogene TRBV3-2) and TRBJ1-5; 7 positions agree with TRBD1. The CDR3 runs 15 residues. Germline V gene sequence: CDR1 LGHDT, CDR2 YNNKEL (reference sequence). The V gene end was trimmed by 4 bases and the J gene end by 5 bases; junction bases not matched to a gene: 8. In DNA form, the CDR3 reads TGTGCCAGCAGCCGAGCAGGGACAGTTGATCAGCCCCAGCATTTT. This translates into CASSRAGTVDQPQHF.

The V and J genes are TRBV5-6 and TRBJ1-3; a weak D match, TRBD1 (5 bases). The V gene's germline CDR1 is SGHDT and CDR2 YYEEEE. Trimming removed 6 bases at V and 3 bases at J, with 19 bases between. This CDR3 is 16 amino acids long. CDR3 region: CASTSYGGDVGNTIYF. The CDR3 region has the DNA TGTGCCAGCACCTCCTACGGGGGGGATGTTGGAAACACCATATATTTT.

This chain links TRBV28 with TRBJ2-7; 10 bases are shared with TRBD1. The CDR3 totals 16 residues. Germline lookup yields CDR1 MDHEN and CDR2 SYDVKM. V gave up 2 bases and J gave up 6 bases; unmatched junction bases: 10. Written as DNA, the CDR3 is TGTGCCAGCAGTTTACTCCCGGGACAGGGGTCGGGCGAGCAGTACTTC. It codes for CASSLLPGQGSGEQYF. Full variable domain (outside the CDR3, taken from reference TRBV28 and TRBJ2-7): DVKVTQSSRYLVKRTGEKVFLECVQDMDHENMFWYRQDPGLGLRLIYFSYDVKMKEKGDIPEGYSVSREKKERFSLILESASTNQTSMYLCASSLLPGQGSGEQYFGPGTRLTVT.

V gene TRBV6-1 combines with J gene TRBJ2-4, with 10 bases matching TRBD2. V was pared by 3 bases and J by 7 bases, with 6 bases of the junction left unmatched. The CDR3 length is 15 residues. The germline CDR1 and CDR2 sequences are MNHNS and SASEGT. The CDR3 protein is CASSDKRGGSNIQYF. DNA for the CDR3: TGTGCCAGCAGTGACAAGCGGGGGGGCTCGAACATTCAGTACTTC.

The gene calls are TRBV5-1 and TRBJ2-3; D might be TRBD1 (6 bases). The V end lost 0 bases, the J end lost 0 bases, and 8 bases lay between the germline ends. This CDR3 has 15 residues. Germline-derived CDR1 and CDR2 are SGHRS and YFSETQ. The CDR3 region is CASSLEQGSTDTQYF. The CDR3 DNA reads TGCGCCAGCAGCTTGGAACAGGGAAGCACAGATACGCAGTATTTT.

This clone was seen a few times. The chain has TRBV10-3 and TRBJ1-6; 9 bases are shared with TRBD1. Germline lookup yields CDR1 ENHRY and CDR2 SYGVKD. V was pared by 4 bases and J by 7 bases, with 2 bases of the junction left unmatched. This CDR3 comprises 14 residues. The CDR3 region has the DNA TGTGCCATCAGTGTAGGACAGGGGAATTCACCCCTCCACTTT. Translating gives CAISVGQGNSPLHF.

The chain employs TRBV5-6 and TRBJ2-7; D is ambiguous. Trimming left V 2 bases short and J 3 bases short, with 15 bases between. This CDR3 has 15 residues. Germline loops: CDR1 SGHDT, CDR2 YYEEEE. The CDR3 DNA sequence: TGTGCCAGCAGCTTTGATGCCGGTGGCGGCTACGAGCAGTACTTC. Amino acids: CASSFDAGGGYEQYF.

V is TRBV5-1 and J is TRBJ1-2; D is ambiguous. V lost 5 bases, J lost 8 bases, and 13 bases lay in between. Germline values: CDR1 SGHRS, CDR2 YFSETQ. The CDR3 is 12 residues long. The CDR3 reads CASSPGFGGYTF. CDR3 DNA: TGCGCCAGCAGTCCGGGGTTTGGAGGCTACACCTTC.

The V and J genes are TRBV15 and TRBJ2-3, with TRBD1 matching 8 bases. V gave up 10 bases and J gave up 4 bases; unmatched junction bases: 7. The CDR3 extends over 13 amino acids. Germline V gene lookup returns CDR1 LNHNV and CDR2 YYDKDF (reference sequence). The CDR3 DNA sequence: TGTGCCAGTGGACAGGGATTAGCAGATACGCAGTATTTT. Protein: CASGQGLADTQYF.

V and J are TRBV30 and TRBJ1-2, with D unresolved. Germline V CDR1 and CDR2: GTSNPN, SVGIG (reference sequence). The CDR3 spans 9 residues. V lost 6 bases and J 7 bases, leaving 6 bases between the germline ends. The CDR3 loop reads CACSPGYTF. CDR3 coding DNA: TGTGCCTGCTCCCCTGGCTACACCTTC.

The chain has TRBV6-6 and TRBJ1-3, with 9 positions matching TRBD1. CDR1 and CDR2 (germline): MNHNY, SVGAGI (reference sequence). CDR3 length: 12 amino acids. V lost 6 bases and J lost 15; bases outside the gene matches: 9. The CDR3 spells CASSFPDRGPYF. The DNA of the CDR3 is TGTGCCAGCAGCTTCCCGGACAGGGGACCATATTTT.

The chain links TRBV20-1 to TRBJ2-7; 9 nucleotides agree with TRBD2. The germline CDR1 and CDR2 sequences are DFQATT and SNEGSKA (reference sequence). CDR3 length: 13 residues. The ends lost 6 bases at V and 2 bases at J; junction bases unmatched: 5. The CDR3 coding sequence is TGCAGTGCCAGTAGCGGGAGTCCCTACGAGCAGTACTTC. It translates to CSASSGSPYEQYF.

The rearrangement links TRBV9 to TRBJ1-5; D possibly corresponds to TRBD1 (5 bases). Germline CDR1 is SGDLS and CDR2 is YYNGEE. This CDR3 has 10 residues. The V end was cut by 7 bases, the J end by 9 bases, with 8 bases between. CDR3 loop: CASGALPQHF. CDR3 coding DNA: TGTGCCAGCGGGGCCCTGCCCCAGCATTTT.

This chain's CDR3 is CASSPRQGYEKLFF. The CDR3 DNA is TGCGCCAGCAGCCCTAGACAGGGTTATGAAAAACTGTTTTTT. The chain uses TRBV5-1 and TRBJ1-4, with 7 nucleotides matching TRBD1. With 4 bases clipped from V and 6 bases from J, the junction kept 6 bases outside the gene matches. Germline CDR1 and CDR2: SGHRS and YFSETQ. The CDR3 is 14 amino acids.

The chain is built from TRBV6-1 and TRBJ2-7; TRBD1 agrees at 7 bases. The CDR3 extends over 16 amino acids. The trim removed 3 bases at V and 1 base at J, leaving 9 bases unmatched. The germline V gene has CDR1 MNHNS and CDR2 SASEGT. CDR3: CASSDPSTGLSYEQYF. The CDR3 DNA follows: TGTGCCAGCAGTGACCCCTCGACAGGGTTGTCCTACGAGCAGTACTTC.

The chain uses TRBV18 and TRBJ1-2, with 9 positions matching TRBD1. The CDR3 runs 14 residues. V was pared by 3 bases and J by 4 bases, with 3 bases of the junction left unmatched. Germline CDR1 is KGHSH and CDR2 is LQKENI. This CDR3 is CASSPGQGTYGYTF. In DNA form, the CDR3 reads TGTGCCAGCTCACCTGGACAGGGGACCTATGGCTACACCTTC.

The rearrangement joins TRBV5-8 to TRBJ2-3, with D possibly being TRBD2 (5 bases). Germline assignment: CDR1 SGHTS and CDR2 YDEGEE. The CDR3 runs to 16 residues. Trimming took off 0 bases at V and 1 base at J, with 12 bases between the two ends. The CDR3 sequence is CASSLGTGSRTDTQYF. The CDR3 DNA reads TGTGCCAGCAGCTTGGGGACGGGGTCTCGCACAGATACGCAGTATTTT.

V and J are TRBV20-1 and TRBJ2-1; D remains unclear. Deletions cut 3 bases from V and 10 bases from J, with 7 bases between. CDR1 is DFQATT, CDR2 SNEGSKA, per germline (reference sequence). This CDR3 has 10 residues. The CDR3 spells CSASDLEQFF. The DNA for the CDR3 is TGCAGTGCTAGTGATTTAGAGCAGTTCTTC.

The V gene is TRBV6-5, the J gene TRBJ1-1; 7 bases line up with TRBD1. The V gene end was trimmed by 6 bases and the J gene end by 1 base; junction bases not matched to a gene: 2. The CDR3 sequence is 13 residues long. From germline, CDR1 is MNHEY and CDR2 SVGAGI. CDR3 protein: CASRAGGNTEAFF. CDR3 nucleotides: TGTGCCAGCAGAGCAGGGGGGAACACTGAAGCTTTCTTT.

This clone has just a few counts. The chain is built from TRBV5-1 and TRBJ2-5; D uncertain. The germline V gene has CDR1 SGHRS and CDR2 YFSETQ. V lost 1 base and J 5 bases, leaving 6 bases between the germline ends. The CDR3 runs to 12 residues. The CDR3 nucleotides are TGCGCCAGCAGCTTGCGTCGGGAGACCCAGTACTTC. Protein: CASSLRRETQYF.